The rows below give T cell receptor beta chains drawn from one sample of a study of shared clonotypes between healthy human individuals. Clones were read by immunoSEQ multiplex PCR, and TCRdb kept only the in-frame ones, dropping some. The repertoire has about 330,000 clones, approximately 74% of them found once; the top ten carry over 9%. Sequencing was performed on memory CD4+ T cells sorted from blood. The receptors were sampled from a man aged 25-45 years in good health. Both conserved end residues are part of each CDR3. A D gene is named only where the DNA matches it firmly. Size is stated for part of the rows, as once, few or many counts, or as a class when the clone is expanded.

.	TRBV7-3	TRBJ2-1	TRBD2	TGTGCCAGCAGCTTAGCTGCCGGGAGGGGCGGCAATGAGCAGTTCTTC	CASSLAAGRGGNEQFF
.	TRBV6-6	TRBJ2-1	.	TGTGCCAGCAGTGCTCCGGGCCCTGGGGAGCAGTTCTTC	CASSAPGPGEQFF
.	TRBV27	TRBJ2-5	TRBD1	TGTGCCAGCAGTCCCCGGACAGGGAGCGGCCGCCAAGAGACCCAGTACTTC	CASSPRTGSGRQETQYF
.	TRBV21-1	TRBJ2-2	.	TGTGCCAGCAGCAGGATTCCAGGGAACACCGGGGAGCTGTTTTTT	CASSRIPGNTGELFF
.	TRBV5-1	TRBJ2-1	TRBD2	TGCGCCAGCAGCTTTGGACTAGCGGAGGACAATGAGCAGTTCTTC	CASSFGLAEDNEQFF
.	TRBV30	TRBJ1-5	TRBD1	TGTGCCTGGAGTGTACAGGGGAATCAGCCCCAGCATTTT	CAWSVQGNQPQHF
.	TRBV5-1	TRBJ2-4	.	TGCGCCAGCAGCGACAACGACCTGGCCAAAAACATTCAGTACTTC	CASSDNDLAKNIQYF
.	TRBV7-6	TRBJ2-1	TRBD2	TGTGCCAGCAGCTCTCAACCGGGACTAGCGAATGAGCAGTTCTTC	CASSSQPGLANEQFF
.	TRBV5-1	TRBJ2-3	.	TGCGCCAGCAGCTTGGTGGGTGCTAGCACAGATACGCAGTATTTT	CASSLVGASTDTQYF
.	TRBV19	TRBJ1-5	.	TGTGCCAGTAACCCAGGTGGGGCCGGCGGGAGCAATCAGCCCCAGCATTTT	CASNPGGAGGSNQPQHF
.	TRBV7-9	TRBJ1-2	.	TGTGCCAGCAGCCGAATGACAGGTTTTGGGTATGGCTACACCTTC	CASSRMTGFGYGYTF
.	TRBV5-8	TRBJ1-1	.	TGTGCCAGCAGCTTGGGGGAACAGAACACTGAAGCTTTCTTT	CASSLGEQNTEAFF
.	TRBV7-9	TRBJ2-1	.	TGTGCCAGCAGCTTCGGGAGCTCCTACAATGAGCAGTTCTTC	CASSFGSSYNEQFF
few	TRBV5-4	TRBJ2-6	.	TGTGCCAGCAGCTTGGCTGGGGCCAACGTCCTGACTTTC	CASSLAGANVLTF
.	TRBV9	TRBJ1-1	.	TGTGCCAGCAGCGTCGGGACATTCCATTCCACTGAAGCTTTCTTT	CASSVGTFHSTEAFF
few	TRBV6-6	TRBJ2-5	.	TGTGCCAGCAGTCTCGGCCAGGGGTTGGAGACCCAGTACTTC	CASSLGQGLETQYF
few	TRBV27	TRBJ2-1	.	TGTGCCAGCAGTTCGGCGTACAATGAGCAGTTCTTC	CASSSAYNEQFF
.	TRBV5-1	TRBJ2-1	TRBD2	TGCGCCAGCAGCTTGTCCCATAGCGGGAGGCTGGATGAGCAGTTCTTC	CASSLSHSGRLDEQFF
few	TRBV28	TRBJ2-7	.	TGTGCCAGCAACCGGAACAGGGACGAGCAGTACTTC	CASNRNRDEQYF
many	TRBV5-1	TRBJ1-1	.	TGCGCCAGCAGCTTGAATTACGGTGAAGCTTTCTTT	CASSLNYGEAFF
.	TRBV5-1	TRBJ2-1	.	TGCGCCAGCAGCTCACAGGGGGGGAGCCGCTACAATGAGCAGTTCTTC	CASSSQGGSRYNEQFF
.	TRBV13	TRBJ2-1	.	TGTGCCAGCAGCAAGACCCCCCTCCGGGACCTAAGGTCCTACAATGAGCAGTTCTTC	CASSKTPLRDLRSYNEQFF
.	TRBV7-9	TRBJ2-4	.	TGTGCCAGCAGCTTAGACCGTCGAGGGAACATTCAGTACTTC	CASSLDRRGNIQYF
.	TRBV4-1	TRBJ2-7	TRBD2	TGCGCCAGCAGCCTTGTTACTTTTAGCGGGAGAGGAAACTACGAGCAGTACTTC	CASSLVTFSGRGNYEQYF
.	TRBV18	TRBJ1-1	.	TGTGCCAGCTCCCCATTGATGGGGGGCCCGAACACTGAAGCTTTCTTT	CASSPLMGGPNTEAFF
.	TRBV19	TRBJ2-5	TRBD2	TGTGCCCTCCCGGGGGCAGCGGGAGGTGAGGAGACCCAGTACTTC	CALPGAAGGEETQYF
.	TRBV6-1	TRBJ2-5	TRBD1	TGTGCCAGCAGTGCTGGACAGGGTTGGGAGACCCAGTACTTC	CASSAGQGWETQYF
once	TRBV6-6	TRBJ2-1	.	TGTGCCAGCAGTTTAGCGGATGAGCAGTTCTTC	CASSLADEQFF
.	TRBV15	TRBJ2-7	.	TGTGCCACCAGCAGAGAGGCACTAGGAACCTACGAGCAGTACTTC	CATSREALGTYEQYF
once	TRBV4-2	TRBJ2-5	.	TGTGCCAGCAGCCAAGAAATGATTTCAATTGGGACCCAGTACTTC	CASSQEMISIGTQYF
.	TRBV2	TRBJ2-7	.	TGTGCCAGCAGTGAGGGGTCTGGCTACGAGCAGTACTTC	CASSEGSGYEQYF
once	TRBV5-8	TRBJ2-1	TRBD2	TGTGCCAGCAGCTTGCTAGGGACTAGCGGGTCCTACAATGAGCAGTTCTTC	CASSLLGTSGSYNEQFF
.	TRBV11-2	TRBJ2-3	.	TGTGCCAGCACCACCCTCTCCGGGCCCGGAGATACGCAGTATTTT	CASTTLSGPGDTQYF
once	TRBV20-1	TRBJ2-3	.	TGCAGTGCTAGAGGAATGGATACGCAGTATTTT	CSARGMDTQYF
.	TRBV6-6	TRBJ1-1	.	TGTGCCAGCAGACTGAACACTGAAGCTTTCTTT	CASRLNTEAFF
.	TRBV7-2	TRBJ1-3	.	TGTGCCAGCAGCCTATATGGGCGCGGAAACACCATATATTTT	CASSLYGRGNTIYF
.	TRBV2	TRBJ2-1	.	TGTGCCAGCAGTGAGCTAGTGAACAATGAGCAGTTCTTC	CASSELVNNEQFF
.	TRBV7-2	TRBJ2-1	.	TGTGCCAGCAGCCGCAGGGGAGGCTCCTACAATGAGCAGTTCTTC	CASSRRGGSYNEQFF
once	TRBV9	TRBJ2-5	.	TGTGCCAGCAGCCCCAGCGTTCTCTCAGAATTCCAAGAGACCCAGTACTTC	CASSPSVLSEFQETQYF
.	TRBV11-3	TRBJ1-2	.	TGTGCCAGCAGCAAATCTCAGGGTAACTATGGCTACACCTTC	CASSKSQGNYGYTF
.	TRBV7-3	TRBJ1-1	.	TGTGCCAGCAGCTTAAACGGGATCCAGAACACTGAAGCTTTCTTT	CASSLNGIQNTEAFF
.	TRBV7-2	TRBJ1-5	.	TGTGCCAGCAGCGACCAGGGTGGTGGTCAGCCCCAGCATTTT	CASSDQGGGQPQHF
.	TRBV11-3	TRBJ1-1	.	TGTGCCAGCAGCCCCTCATGGGGCACTGAAGCTTTCTTT	CASSPSWGTEAFF
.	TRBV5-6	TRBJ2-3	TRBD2	TGTGCCAGCAGCTTGGACCGCGTAGCGGGTGGAAGCACAGATACGCAGTATTTT	CASSLDRVAGGSTDTQYF
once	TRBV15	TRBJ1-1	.	TGTGCCACCAGCAGAGAACCAGGGTTTCGAGCTTTCTTT	CATSREPGFRAFF